The 27 T cell receptor beta chains presented below share a single source sample, sequenced in a study of cytomegalovirus exposure and HLA in healthy donors. This PCR relied on a set of 60 Vbeta primers and 13 Jbeta primers. Measured with immunoSEQ multiplex PCR; TCRdb has only the in-frame clones, and not every one. This sample has around 150,000 clones; over 50% occur once, and the top ten carry about 1.5%. Specimen: PBMCs. The receptors here all came from a human donor in good health.

The V and J genes are TRBV5-1 and TRBJ1-5, with 7 bases matching TRBD1. The germline V gene has CDR1 SGHRS and CDR2 YFSETQ. Trimming at V came to 3 bases and at J to 4 bases, leaving 13 bases not matched to a gene. This CDR3 spans 17 amino acids. CDR3 bases: TGCGCCAGCAGCTCAGGGGGGATGAGCGGGGGTAATCAGCCCCAGCATTTT. Its translation is CASSSGGMSGGNQPQHF.

This clone was detected a few times. This chain links TRBV9 with TRBJ1-3; 8 positions match TRBD1. This CDR3 contains 15 residues. Germline lookup yields CDR1 SGDLS and CDR2 YYNGEE. V was pared by 0 bases and J by 4 bases, with 3 bases of the junction left unmatched. CDR3 sequence: CASSVEAGGGNTIYF. In DNA form, the CDR3 reads TGTGCCAGCAGCGTAGAAGCAGGGGGCGGAAACACCATATATTTT.

The chain is built from TRBV19 and TRBJ1-2, with D possibly matching TRBD1 (5 bases). Germline lookup yields CDR1 LNHDA and CDR2 SQIVND (reference sequence). Trimming shortened V by 1 base and J by 6 bases, and 12 bases separated the two germline ends. The CDR3 contains 14 residues. The DNA of the CDR3 is TGTGCCAGTAGTATAGGTGGGGGGACGGATGGCTACACCTTC. Protein: CASSIGGGTDGYTF. The full variable domain, rest sourced from reference TRBV19 and TRBJ1-2, is DGGITQSPKYLFRKEGQNVTLSCEQNLNHDAMYWYRQDPGQGLRLIYYSQIVNDFQKGDIAEGYSVSREKKESFPLTVTSAQKNPTAFYLCASSIGGGTDGYTFGSGTRLTVV.

This chain connects TRBV9 to TRBJ2-2, with D hard to call. CDR3 length: 15 amino acids. The V gene lost 0 bases and the J gene lost 2 bases, with 8 bases spanning the gap. The germline CDR1 and CDR2 sequences are SGDLS and YYNGEE. The chain's CDR3 is CASSVVGGNTGELFF. The DNA for the CDR3 is TGTGCCAGCAGCGTAGTCGGCGGCAACACCGGGGAGCTGTTTTTT.

The chain combines TRBV2 with TRBJ2-1; tentatively, D is TRBD2 (6 bases). V lost 6 bases and J 5 bases, leaving 11 bases between the germline ends. Germline V gene sequence: CDR1 SNHLY, CDR2 FYNNEI. The CDR3 length is 13 residues. In DNA, the CDR3 is TGTGCCAGCAGGTCTAGCGCCCACAATGAGCAGTTCTTC. It encodes CASRSSAHNEQFF.

The rearrangement joins TRBV19 to TRBJ2-5; TRBD2 matches at 9 bases. The junction had 12 bases not matched to a gene; V was cut back by 3 bases and J by 7 bases. The CDR3 consists of 16 residues. In germline, CDR1 is LNHDA, CDR2 SQIVND (reference sequence). CDR3 nucleotides: TGTGCCAGTAGTATGAGTGCTGCGGGAGGGCCGGGGACCCAGTACTTC. Translating it yields CASSMSAAGGPGTQYF. The variable domain in full, with the rest retrieved from reference TRBV19 and TRBJ2-5, is DGGITQSPKYLFRKEGQNVTLSCEQNLNHDAMYWYRQDPGQGLRLIYYSQIVNDFQKGDIAEGYSVSREKKESFPLTVTSAQKNPTAFYLCASSMSAAGGPGTQYFGPGTRLLVL.

The chain joins TRBV6-1 to TRBJ2-7; 12 nucleotides line up with TRBD2. Losses at the gene ends were 4 bases for V and 1 base for J; bases not matched to a gene: 5. CDR1 and CDR2 from the germline V gene are MNHNS and SASEGT. The CDR3 has 16 amino acids. DNA of the CDR3: TGTGCCAGCAGTGGACCGGGGACTAGCGGGTCCTACGAGCAGTACTTC. Residues: CASSGPGTSGSYEQYF.

The chain combines TRBV11-2 with TRBJ2-1, with 11 bases lining up with TRBD1. Germline trimming cut 2 bases from V and 10 bases from J; bases unmatched to any gene: 4. Per germline, CDR1 SGHAT and CDR2 FQNNGV. The CDR3 contains 14 residues. The CDR3 nucleotides read TGTGCCAGCAGCTTAAGGACAGGGGGCGGCGAGCAGTTCTTC. Translation gives CASSLRTGGGEQFF.

The gene calls are TRBV28 and TRBJ1-1, with D perhaps matching TRBD1 (5 bases). V lost 3 bases, J lost 1 base, and 9 bases lay in between. The CDR3 loop spans 14 amino acids. Germline assignment: CDR1 MDHEN and CDR2 SYDVKM. The CDR3 is CASSLGGANTEAFF. CDR3 nucleotide sequence: TGTGCCAGCAGTTTGGGAGGGGCGAACACTGAAGCTTTCTTT.

The V and J genes are TRBV28 and TRBJ1-1, with 9 nucleotides matching TRBD1. The CDR3 consists of 16 residues. Germline lookup yields CDR1 MDHEN and CDR2 SYDVKM. The trim removed 8 bases at V and 4 bases at J, leaving 14 bases unmatched. CDR3 amino acids: CASLTGTGNEGTEAFF. The CDR3 coding sequence is TGTGCCAGCCTAACCGGGACAGGGAATGAGGGCACTGAAGCTTTCTTT.

V and J are TRBV27 and TRBJ1-1; 7 bases agree with TRBD1. Per the germline V gene, CDR1 is MNHEY and CDR2 is SMNVEV (reference sequence). After removal of 5 bases from V and 4 bases from J, the junction contained 7 bases not matched to a gene. CDR3 size: 14 residues. The CDR3 loop is CASSGPGGFTEAFF. The CDR3 DNA reads TGTGCCAGCAGTGGGCCAGGGGGGTTCACTGAAGCTTTCTTT.

This clone has only a few counts. The genes are TRBV10-3 and TRBJ2-3, with D perhaps TRBD1 (5 bases). The CDR3 runs to 14 residues. Germline values: CDR1 ENHRY, CDR2 SYGVKD. Trimming removed 7 bases from V and 4 bases from J, with 15 bases in between. The CDR3 sequence: CAITGAKGADTQYF. CDR3 DNA: TGTGCCATCACAGGAGCCAAAGGGGCAGATACGCAGTATTTT.

About this clone itself: Other DNA sequences in this sample translate to the same CDR3. The chain combines TRBV9 with TRBJ2-1; TRBD2 matches 10 bases. V lost 3 bases and J lost 3; bases outside the gene matches: 0. Looked up from germline, CDR1 is SGDLS and CDR2 is YYNGEE. This CDR3 is built from 14 residues. CDR3 nucleotide sequence: TGTGCCAGCAGCGCTAGCGGGAGCTACAATGAGCAGTTCTTC. This translates into CASSASGSYNEQFF. The variable domain in full, completed from reference TRBV9 and TRBJ2-1, reads DSGVTQTPKHLITATGQRVTLRCSPRSGDLSVYWYQQSLDQGLQFLIQYYNGEERAKGNILERFSAQQFPDLHSELNLSSLELGDSALYFCASSASGSYNEQFFGPGTRLTVL.

This clone has just one count. The V call is TRBV27, the J call TRBJ2-7, with TRBD1 matching 12 bases. V shed 5 bases, J shed 2 bases, and the junction held 4 bases outside the gene matches. The CDR3 has 15 amino acids. Looked up from germline, CDR1 is MNHEY and CDR2 is SMNVEV (reference sequence). The CDR3 DNA reads as TGTGCCAGCAGTCTACGGGACAGGGGGCCCTACGAGCAGTACTTC. Translation gives CASSLRDRGPYEQYF.

V is TRBV25-1 and J is TRBJ2-7, with 9 bases that match TRBD1. Per germline, CDR1 MGHDK and CDR2 SYGVNS. The junction had 1 base not matched to a gene; V was cut back by 3 bases and J by 1 base. The CDR3 is 14 residues long. CDR3 in amino acids: CASSEGQGSYEQYF. The CDR3 DNA sequence: TGTGCCAGCAGTGAGGGACAGGGATCCTACGAGCAGTACTTC.

The rearrangement uses TRBV18 and TRBJ2-7, with D maybe TRBD2 (6 bases). V was trimmed by 3 bases and J by 3 bases, leaving 12 bases between them. The CDR3 contains 14 residues. Per the germline V gene, CDR1 is KGHSH and CDR2 is LQKENI. CDR3 DNA: TGTGCCAGCTCACCTACTAGCAGAAGCTACGAGCAGTACTTC. This translates into CASSPTSRSYEQYF.

The gene calls are TRBV7-2 and TRBJ2-1; TRBD2 aligns across 14 bases. With V trimmed by 8 bases and J by 0 bases, 6 bases remained unmatched. This CDR3 has 17 residues. Germline loops: CDR1 SGHTA, CDR2 FQGNSA. CDR3 amino acids: CASRLAGGGGSYNEQFF. CDR3 nucleotides: TGTGCCAGCCGACTAGCGGGAGGGGGGGGCTCCTACAATGAGCAGTTCTTC.

The genes are TRBV27 and TRBJ2-1; a weak D match, TRBD2 (6 bases). The CDR3 covers 18 residues. V shed 3 bases and J shed 3 bases, with 21 bases lying between them. In germline, CDR1 is MNHEY, CDR2 SMNVEV (reference sequence). The DNA of the CDR3 is TGTGCCAGCAGTTTCGGTCTAGCGCTGATGGGGCTCTACAATGAGCAGTTCTTC. Translating it yields CASSFGLALMGLYNEQFF.

This clone showed up just a few times. The CDR3 is CASGRGRGETQYF. DNA for the CDR3: TGTGCCAGCGGGCGGGGGAGGGGAGAGACCCAGTACTTC. This chain connects TRBV7-8 to TRBJ2-5; 7 bases are shared with TRBD2. With 8 bases clipped from V and 4 bases from J, the junction kept 7 bases outside the gene matches. This CDR3 spans 13 amino acids. Germline values: CDR1 SGHVS, CDR2 FQNEAQ.

This chain connects TRBV18 to TRBJ2-7; tentative D call: TRBD2 (5 bases). The CDR3 sequence is 15 residues long. Germline V gene lookup returns CDR1 KGHSH and CDR2 LQKENI. The germline V and J ends were trimmed by 0 bases and 6 bases, with 15 bases remaining between them. CDR3 residues: CASSPPLAGVVEQYF. The CDR3, as DNA: TGTGCCAGCTCACCACCCCTAGCAGGTGTCGTCGAGCAGTACTTC. Drawing the rest from reference TRBV18 and TRBJ2-7, the complete variable domain is NAGVMQNPRHLVRRRGQEARLRCSPMKGHSHVYWYRQLPEEGLKFMVYLQKENIIDESGMPKERFSAEFPKEGPSILRIQQVVRGDSAAYFCASSPPLAGVVEQYFGPGTRLTVT.

There are a few counts of this clone. The rearrangement joins TRBV7-2 to TRBJ2-7, with TRBD2 matching 8 bases. V lost 4 bases, J lost 2 bases, and 7 bases stayed unmatched. Germline V CDR1 and CDR2: SGHTA, FQGNSA. The CDR3 extends over 15 amino acids. In DNA, the CDR3 is TGTGCCAGCAGCTACGGAGCGGGAGCTGCCTACGAGCAGTACTTC. Translation gives CASSYGAGAAYEQYF.

The V gene is TRBV6-1, the J gene TRBJ1-4; D remains ambiguous. Germline CDR1 is MNHNS and CDR2 is SASEGT. The CDR3 loop spans 15 amino acids. V gave up 5 bases and J gave up 0 bases, with 10 bases separating them. Here the CDR3 DNA reads TGTGCCAGCAGTAGGCCGACTGCAACTAATGAAAAACTGTTTTTT. It encodes CASSRPTATNEKLFF.

In nucleotides, the CDR3 is TGTGCCAGCAGTGAGAATAGCGGGATTGGGTACGAGCAGTACTTC. Its protein product is CASSENSGIGYEQYF. V and J are TRBV28 and TRBJ2-7; 8 bases agree with TRBD2. Germline lookup yields CDR1 MDHEN and CDR2 SYDVKM. The CDR3 is 15 amino acids. V trimming: 5 bases; J trimming: 4 bases; junction bases outside the gene matches: 10.

The chain is built from TRBV14 and TRBJ2-7, with D perhaps TRBD2 (5 bases). CDR3 size: 12 residues. V was clipped by 1 base and J by 5 bases, with 6 bases between them. The germline gives CDR1 SGHDN, CDR2 FVKESK. The CDR3: CASSQVGDEQYF. The DNA for the CDR3 is TGTGCCAGCAGCCAAGTGGGAGACGAGCAGTACTTC.

This clone has only a few counts. This rearrangement joins TRBV7-3 to TRBJ2-1; 12 bases map to TRBD2. Trimming removed 3 bases from V and 6 bases from J; junction bases left unmatched: 3. The CDR3 is 15 residues long. The V gene's germline CDR1 is SGHTA and CDR2 FQGTGA. In DNA form, the CDR3 reads TGTGCCAGCAGCTTTTCTAGCGGGAGGGCCAATGAGCAGTTCTTC. It translates to CASSFSSGRANEQFF.

This chain links TRBV19 with TRBJ2-7; possible D gene TRBD2, 6 bases. In germline, CDR1 is LNHDA, CDR2 SQIVND (reference sequence). Trimming shortened V by 5 bases and J by 0 bases, and 14 bases separated the two germline ends. This CDR3 has 15 amino acids. The CDR3 region is CASSAGLRSSYEQYF. Written as DNA, the CDR3 is TGTGCCAGTAGTGCGGGACTCAGGAGCTCCTACGAGCAGTACTTC.

This clone was counted only a few times. CDR3 sequence: CASNLRGQIYSYNEQFF. CDR3 sequence (DNA): TGTGCCAGCAACCTTAGGGGCCAGATTTACTCCTACAATGAGCAGTTCTTC. V usage is TRBV7-9 and J usage is TRBJ2-1; a possible D gene is TRBD1 (5 bases). The V gene's germline CDR1 is SEHNR and CDR2 FQNEAQ (reference sequence). CDR3 length: 17 residues. Trimming shortened V by 7 bases and J by 0 bases, and 19 bases separated the two germline ends.